This T cell receptor beta chain was sequenced in a study of cytomegalovirus exposure and HLA in healthy donors. Germline V gene sequence: CDR1 SGHRS, CDR2 YFSETQ. V dropped 4 bases and J dropped 3; count of bases not matched to a gene: 7. The CDR3 has 16 residues. PCR used 60 Vbeta primers and 13 Jbeta primers. Sequencing was performed with immunoSEQ multiplex PCR; in TCRdb, only in-frame clones are kept and a portion is missing. Of more than 95,000 clones listed, roughly 85% were seen once; the top ten hold roughly 6%. This TCR came from a man aged 60 to 75 in good health and CMV-seropositive. The sequencing sample was made of PBMCs. This chain uses TRBV5-1 with TRBJ2-2; TRBD1 matches 9 bases. This CDR3 reads CASSRVGTGHTGELFF. CDR3 nucleotide sequence: TGCGCCAGCAGCCGGGTAGGGACAGGGCACACCGGGGAGCTGTTTTTT.